Sequencing of this TCR beta chain was carried out in a study of cytomegalovirus exposure and HLA in healthy donors. This CDR3 has 17 amino acids. Germline-derived CDR1 and CDR2 are SGHRS and YFSETQ. Trimming shortened V by 4 bases and J by 0 bases, and 17 bases separated the two germline ends. 13 Jbeta primers and 60 Vbeta primers were used for the PCR. This table comes from immunoSEQ multiplex PCR, and its TCRdb copy is limited to in-frame clones, with some not included. This sample has some 200,000 clones, with around 80% found just once. Study results and caveats: In most subjects, TCR beta sequences reportedly gave accurate predictions of HLA-A and HLA-B alleles.

Worth noting for this clone: Its antigen is not identified.

The chain has TRBV5-1 and TRBJ2-1; tentative D call: TRBD2 (6 bases). This clonotype originated in a girl aged 2 to 9 in good health and CMV-seronegative. The sample comprised PBMCs. The CDR3 DNA reads as TGCGCCAGCAGCCAGCAGCCTAGCGCTAGCTCCTACAATGAGCAGTTCTTC. It translates to CASSQQPSASSYNEQFF.